This T cell receptor (beta chain) was captured in a study of early T cells in non-severe SARS-CoV-2 infection. The overall study: It was bulk RNA from unsorted whole blood that was sequenced, and the chains were unpaired.

This clonotype appeared a single time. Its specificity is unknown. Study outcomes and limitations: The study's VDJdb matching favored anti-spike CD8 responses and missed private and CD4 specificities.

The CDR3 has 13 residues. Germline CDR1 and CDR2: SGHTA and FQGNSA. The V end was cut by 6 bases, the J end by 1 base, with 8 bases between. The protocol attached unique molecular identifiers to individual cDNA molecules. MiXCR, run by TCRdb on the 5' RACE reads, gives a single entry per CDR3 protein. The sample has 85,000 to 90,000 distinct CDR3 sequences, 14% seen once. The rearrangement uses TRBV7-2 and TRBJ2-3, with a possible D match to TRBD1 (5 bases). The source is an adult who was a healthcare worker with PCR-confirmed SARS-CoV-2 infection or an uninfected control (not recorded which). Sequenced input: whole blood. In DNA form, the CDR3 reads TGTGCCAGCAGACAAGGGGGCACAGATACGCAGTATTTT. Translation gives CASRQGGTDTQYF. Using reference TRBV7-2 and TRBJ2-3 for the parts outside the CDR3, the full variable domain is GAGVSQSPSNKVTEKGKDVELRCDPISGHTALYWYRQSLGQGLEFLIYFQGNSAPDKSGLPSDRFSAERTGGSVSTLTIQRTQQEDSAVYLCASRQGGTDTQYFGPGTRLTVL.